Presented here are 14 T cell receptor beta chains from one specimen sequenced in a study of blood T cell repertoires in COVID-19. Generated by immunoSEQ multiplex PCR, the TCRdb table keeps only in-frame clones and is missing some. The table lists about 240,000 clones, roughly 80% of them singletons. The sample taken for sequencing was peripheral blood. The receptors come from a woman aged 18-30 years with acute or convalescent COVID-19.

This clone was counted a few times. The V call is TRBV7-6, the J call TRBJ2-1, with no clear D. Looked up from germline, CDR1 is SGHVS and CDR2 is FNYEAQ. The germline V and J ends were trimmed by 3 bases and 4 bases, with 7 bases remaining between them. The CDR3 covers 13 residues. The CDR3 nucleotides are TGTGCCAGCAGCTTGATACTTTACAATGAGCAGTTCTTC. Amino acid sequence: CASSLILYNEQFF.

The chain has TRBV28 and TRBJ2-3, with D possibly being TRBD2 (5 bases). Trimming took off 6 bases at V and 2 bases at J, with 9 bases between the two ends. Germline values: CDR1 MDHEN, CDR2 SYDVKM. The CDR3 runs 13 residues. This CDR3 is CASREAVTDTQYF. The CDR3 bases are TGTGCCAGCAGGGAAGCGGTCACAGATACGCAGTATTTT. The variable domain in full, completed from reference TRBV28 and TRBJ2-3, reads DVKVTQSSRYLVKRTGEKVFLECVQDMDHENMFWYRQDPGLGLRLIYFSYDVKMKEKGDIPEGYSVSREKKERFSLILESASTNQTSMYLCASREAVTDTQYFGPGTRLTVL.

This clone has just one count. The genes are TRBV5-5 and TRBJ1-1; 7 bases are a match to TRBD1. V dropped 4 bases and J dropped 4; count of bases not matched to a gene: 10. This CDR3 has 15 amino acids. Germline CDR1 is SGHKS and CDR2 is YYEKEE (reference sequence). The CDR3 nucleotides are TGTGCCAGCAGCGGGGCAGGGGGTAGGTTCACTGAAGCTTTCTTT. The encoded protein is CASSGAGGRFTEAFF. The full variable domain, its missing parts supplied by reference TRBV5-5 and TRBJ1-1, is DAGVTQSPTHLIKTRGQQVTLRCSPISGHKSVSWYQQVLGQGPQFIFQYYEKEERGRGNFPDRFSARQFPNYSSELNVNALLLGDSALYLCASSGAGGRFTEAFFGQGTRLTVV.

The chain carries TRBV3-1 (or the pseudogene TRBV3-2) and TRBJ2-7; tentatively, D is TRBD1 (5 bases). The V end was cut by 2 bases, the J end by 0 bases, with 8 bases between. The CDR3 runs to 14 residues. Germline V gives CDR1 LGHDT, CDR2 YNNKEL (reference sequence). The CDR3 sequence: CASSQNRNSYEQYF. In DNA, the CDR3 is TGTGCCAGCAGCCAAAACAGGAACTCCTACGAGCAGTACTTC.

The chain combines TRBV6-2 or TRBV6-3 with TRBJ2-2; 8 bases line up with TRBD2. CDR3 length: 15 amino acids. Germline lookup yields CDR1 MNHEY and CDR2 SVGEGT. V shed 6 bases and J 1 base; nucleotides not matched to a gene: 4. Here the CDR3 reads CASSTGLVNTGELFF. CDR3 DNA sequence: TGTGCCAGCAGCACGGGACTAGTGAACACCGGGGAGCTGTTTTTT.

The chain has TRBV5-1 and TRBJ2-7, with D possibly matching TRBD2 (5 bases). V was pared by 3 bases and J by 6 bases, with 10 bases between. Germline CDR1 reads SGHRS; CDR2 reads YFSETQ. There are 12 residues in the CDR3. In DNA, the CDR3 is TGCGCCAGCAGCTCAGCGGCGGGCGAGCAGTACTTC. Translating it yields CASSSAAGEQYF.

This chain uses TRBV19 with TRBJ1-1; 10 nucleotides agree with TRBD1. Germline CDR1 and CDR2: LNHDA and SQIVND (reference sequence). J was trimmed by 0 bases and V by 5 bases; bases with no gene match: 0. This CDR3 has 14 residues. CDR3 coding DNA: TGTGCCAGTAGTGACAGGGGGCTGAACACTGAAGCTTTCTTT. Residues: CASSDRGLNTEAFF.

This clone was picked up one time. The chain links TRBV19 to TRBJ1-6; D is perhaps TRBD1 (6 bases). CDR3 size: 14 residues. V lost 3 bases, J lost 5 bases, and 8 bases lay in between. CDR1 and CDR2 from the germline V gene are LNHDA and SQIVND (reference sequence). The CDR3 region has the DNA TGTGCCAGTAGTATGGGACAACATAATTCACCCCTCCACTTT. Amino acids: CASSMGQHNSPLHF.

V gene TRBV15 combines with J gene TRBJ2-1; 10 nucleotides line up with TRBD2. Germline trimming cut 4 bases from V and 3 bases from J; bases unmatched to any gene: 6. CDR1 and CDR2 (germline): LNHNV, YYDKDF (reference sequence). The CDR3 covers 16 residues. CDR3 in DNA: TGTGCCACCAGCAACATAGCGGGAGGCCGCTACAATGAGCAGTTCTTC. Amino acid sequence: CATSNIAGGRYNEQFF.

This clone was observed a few times. The V and J genes are TRBV10-1 and TRBJ1-1; the D gene is possibly TRBD1 (6 bases). Trimming took 4 bases from V and 7 from J, leaving 13 bases between them. This CDR3 spans 13 amino acids. Germline-derived CDR1 and CDR2 are WNHNN and SYGVQD (reference sequence). CDR3: CASSVDSRLEAFF. In DNA form, the CDR3 reads TGCGCCAGCAGTGTGGACAGCAGGCTTGAAGCTTTCTTT.

The gene calls are TRBV7-2 and TRBJ1-4; TRBD1 agrees at 7 bases. The junction had 7 bases not matched to a gene; V was cut back by 5 bases and J by 4 bases. The CDR3 runs to 15 residues. The germline CDR1 and CDR2 sequences are SGHTA and FQGNSA. In nucleotides, the CDR3 is TGTGCCAGCAGCCCACCGGGACAGCTTAATGAAAAACTGTTTTTT. Protein sequence: CASSPPGQLNEKLFF.

Concerning this clone itself: The junction and the germline gene differ at one end; a read error may be behind it. The V call is TRBV7-2, the J call TRBJ2-7; 9 nucleotides agree with TRBD2. This CDR3 has 15 amino acids. The germline gives CDR1 SGHTA, CDR2 FQGNSA. The CDR3 region has the DNA TGTGCCAGCACTCAGGCGGGAGGGCCCTCCCACGAGCAGTACTTC. It translates to CASTQAGGPSHEQYF.

V is TRBV11-2 and J is TRBJ2-3, with 8 nucleotides matching TRBD2. J was trimmed by 2 bases and V by 0 bases; bases with no gene match: 7. Germline CDR1 reads SGHAT; CDR2 reads FQNNGV. The CDR3 contains 17 residues. The CDR3 bases are TGTGCCAGCAGCTTAGAGTACCAGCGGGAGTACACAGATACGCAGTATTTT. It is translated as CASSLEYQREYTDTQYF.

This clone came up once. This chain joins TRBV18 and TRBJ2-2; TRBD1 aligns across 12 bases. Germline CDR1 KGHSH, CDR2 LQKENI. The V segment lost 0 bases and the J segment 7 bases; nucleotides outside the gene matches: 15. The CDR3 consists of 20 residues. CDR3 loop: CASSPPIYFQGQGAGGELFF. CDR3 DNA sequence: TGTGCCAGCTCACCACCCATTTACTTCCAGGGACAGGGGGCCGGCGGGGAGCTGTTTTTT.